The 28 T cell receptor beta chains below all came from one sample that was sequenced in a study of T cells expressing NK-cell markers. TCRdb re-analyzed the 5' RACE reads; it lists each CDR3 protein once, without DNA. The sample holds around 470,000 distinct CDR3 sequences. Material for sequencing was blood T cells: a sorted CD56 or NKG2C T cell subset, CD4+ or CD8+ T cells, or bulk PBMC T cells (not recorded which). These receptor sequences come from a woman in her forties or fifties in good health.

The rearrangement uses TRBV12-3 or TRBV12-4 and TRBJ2-7; TCRdb gives TRBD2 as the D gene, but with no DNA this cannot be confirmed. The length of the CDR3 is 15 residues. The CDR3 loop is CASSLRESGRYEQYF.

The chain joins TRBV5-1 to TRBJ1-1; TCRdb designates TRBD1, a call that cannot be tested without DNA. Germline V gene data show CDR1 as SGHRS and CDR2 as YFSETQ. The CDR3 has 14 residues. The CDR3 protein is CASSIDSQDTEAFF.

This chain joins TRBV28 and TRBJ2-4; the TCRdb D gene call, TRBD2, has no DNA to confirm it. The V gene's germline CDR1 is MDHEN and CDR2 SYDVKM. CDR3 length: 14 residues. The chain's CDR3 is CASSRGLAANIQYF.

The V gene is TRBV11-2, the J gene TRBJ2-7; the D call from TCRdb, TRBD1, cannot be confirmed without DNA. Looked up from germline, CDR1 is SGHAT and CDR2 is FQNNGV. CDR3 length: 14 residues. This CDR3 reads CASSVGLAGREQYF.

The chain recombines TRBV5-6 with TRBJ2-1. CDR3 length equals 12 residues. The germline V gene has CDR1 SGHDT and CDR2 YYEEEE. The CDR3 is CASSLRLPQQFF. The full variable domain, its missing parts supplied by reference TRBV5-6 and TRBJ2-1, is DAGVTQSPTHLIKTRGQQVTLRCSPKSGHDTVSWYQQALGQGPQFIFQYYEEEERQRGNFPDRFSGHQFPNYSSELNVNALLLGDSALYLCASSLRLPQQFFGPGTRLTVL.

This chain connects TRBV20-1 to TRBJ2-3; absent DNA, TCRdb's TRBD1 call cannot be checked. The CDR3 is 18 residues long. Germline V CDR1 and CDR2: DFQATT, SNEGSKA (reference sequence). CDR3 loop: CSAPQGATWGQTTDTQYF.

The V and J genes are TRBV5-5 and TRBJ2-3; the D call from TCRdb, TRBD2, cannot be confirmed without DNA. The CDR3 consists of 16 residues. Germline assignment: CDR1 SGHKS and CDR2 YYEKEE (reference sequence). The CDR3 spells CASSFSAGDVTDTQYF.

J is TRBJ2-1 and V is TRBV29-1; TCRdb's D gene call, TRBD1, goes unchecked for lack of DNA. Germline assignment: CDR1 SQVTM and CDR2 ANQGSEA. The CDR3 is made up of 14 amino acids. CDR3 loop: CSVGTATLYNEQFF.

V gene TRBV5-1 combines with J gene TRBJ2-3; TCRdb gives TRBD2 as the D gene, but with no DNA this cannot be confirmed. Germline V gene lookup returns CDR1 SGHRS and CDR2 YFSETQ. The CDR3 covers 15 residues. The CDR3 is CASSLERDLTDTQYF.

The chain couples TRBV6-4 to TRBJ2-3; TCRdb designates TRBD1, a call that cannot be tested without DNA. The CDR3 extends over 15 amino acids. Germline V CDR1 and CDR2: MRHNA, SNTAGT. The CDR3 here is CASRIEGGLTDTQYF.

The rearrangement uses TRBV4-1 and TRBJ2-3; TCRdb indicates TRBD2, and absent DNA this call remains unverified. Germline V gene lookup returns CDR1 MGHRA and CDR2 YSYEKL. The CDR3 extends over 16 amino acids. This chain's CDR3 is CASSQAAAIRTDTQYF.

The chain is built from TRBV3-1 and TRBJ2-7; TCRdb indicates TRBD2, and absent DNA this call remains unverified. This CDR3 spans 15 amino acids. Germline CDR1 and CDR2: LGHDT and YNNKEL (reference sequence). CDR3 region: CASSRTSGDSYEQYF.

The chain employs TRBV5-1 and TRBJ2-1; the TCRdb D gene call, TRBD2, has no DNA to confirm it. This CDR3 is built from 17 residues. CDR1 and CDR2 (germline): SGHRS, YFSETQ. This CDR3 is CASRFNAGTSGKGEQFF.

The chain uses TRBV29-1 and TRBJ2-2. Germline CDR1 is SQVTM and CDR2 is ANQGSEA. The CDR3 runs to 14 residues. The CDR3 sequence: CSVGISANTGELFF.

The V and J genes are TRBV7-9 and TRBJ2-2; TCRdb returns TRBD1, unconfirmable since there is no DNA. The CDR3 is 17 residues long. Germline V gene data show CDR1 as SEHNR and CDR2 as FQNEAQ (reference sequence). This CDR3 reads CASSLKTGTPGAGELFF.

CDR3 residues: CSVEESGYTEAFF. This sequence joins TRBV29-1 and TRBJ1-1; TCRdb proposes TRBD1, but this gene call is untestable without DNA. The CDR3 is made up of 13 amino acids. Germline V gives CDR1 SQVTM, CDR2 ANQGSEA.

The CDR3 loop is CASNLGRLYEQFF. J is TRBJ2-1 and V is TRBV6-6; TCRdb's D call, TRBD2, is unchecked because there is no DNA. Germline CDR1 is MNHNY and CDR2 is SVGAGI (reference sequence). CDR3 length equals 13 residues.

The chain recombines TRBV7-6 with TRBJ2-4; the D call from TCRdb, TRBD1, cannot be confirmed without DNA. The germline CDR1 and CDR2 sequences are SGHVS and FNYEAQ. The CDR3 is made up of 14 amino acids. CDR3 residues: CASSLSGSKNIQYF.

This chain links TRBV6-5 with TRBJ2-1; the TCRdb D gene call, TRBD2, has no DNA to confirm it. CDR3 length: 16 residues. Germline V gene sequence: CDR1 MNHEY, CDR2 SVGAGI. This CDR3 is CASSYLTSGRSREQFF.

This chain joins TRBV7-9 and TRBJ2-5. The CDR3 is 11 amino acids. From germline, CDR1 is SEHNR and CDR2 FQNEAQ (reference sequence). The CDR3 sequence: CASRRMETQYF.

The chain has TRBV7-9 and TRBJ1-1; the D call from TCRdb, TRBD1, cannot be confirmed without DNA. The CDR3 is 19 residues long. Germline assignment: CDR1 SEHNR and CDR2 FQNEAQ (reference sequence). CDR3: CASSFYRQGYVGTNTEAFF.

The chain combines TRBV3-1 with TRBJ2-3. CDR1 and CDR2 (germline): LGHDT, YNNKEL (reference sequence). The CDR3 is 13 residues long. The CDR3 region is CASSEGSKDTQYF.

This chain connects TRBV7-8 to TRBJ2-3; TCRdb calls TRBD1, which cannot be checked without DNA. Germline V lookup: CDR1 SGHVS, CDR2 FQNEAQ. CDR3 length: 17 amino acids. This chain's CDR3 is CASSREGQGWTRHTQYF.

The chain uses TRBV6-5 and TRBJ2-3; lacking DNA, the TRBD2 call made by TCRdb goes unchecked. Looked up from germline, CDR1 is MNHEY and CDR2 is SVGAGI. This CDR3 region has 17 residues. This CDR3 is CASSTSGGLAGGDTQYF.

This chain uses TRBV10-2 with TRBJ2-5; TCRdb lists TRBD2, though no DNA is available to test this call. Germline V gene data show CDR1 as WSHSY and CDR2 as SAAADI. The CDR3 is 14 residues long. The CDR3: CATPGLAGQETQYF.

The chain is built from TRBV12-3 or TRBV12-4 and TRBJ2-1; absent DNA, TCRdb's TRBD1 call cannot be checked. This CDR3 is built from 12 residues. The CDR3 loop is CASSSWGDEQFF.

The chain couples TRBV20-1 to TRBJ2-7; no DNA is available, so the TRBD1 call from TCRdb remains unchecked. Germline lookup yields CDR1 DFQATT and CDR2 SNEGSKA (reference sequence). The CDR3 consists of 15 residues. This chain's CDR3 is CSASYTGSPLYEQYF.

The chain links TRBV4-1 to TRBJ1-1; checking the TCRdb D call of TRBD1 is not possible without DNA. The CDR3 contains 15 residues. From germline, CDR1 is MGHRA and CDR2 YSYEKL. The CDR3 loop reads CASRPPGQMNTEAFF.